The clone carrying this TCR beta chain was seen a single time. The germline gives CDR1 SGHDT, CDR2 YYEEEE. The CDR3 has 15 residues. Trimming at V came to 3 bases and at J to 10 bases, leaving 9 bases not matched to a gene. Each CDR3 protein gets one entry after TCRdb re-called the RT-PCR reads with MiXCR. The table lists more than 550,000 distinct CDR3 sequences, 11% to 15% of them singletons. This sequence originates from a female donor in good health, serving as a healthy control. The sequenced sample was memory CD4+ T cells from blood. This sequence joins TRBV5-6 and TRBJ1-4; TRBD1 agrees at 10 bases. In DNA form, the CDR3 reads TGTGCCAGCAGCTCCGGGACAGGGGCCGGAGGAAAACTGTTTTTT. It encodes CASSSGTGAGGKLFF.